The 29 T cell receptor beta chains presented below share a single source sample, sequenced in a study of cytomegalovirus exposure and HLA in healthy donors. Amplification used 60 Vbeta primers and 13 Jbeta primers. This table comes from immunoSEQ multiplex PCR, and its TCRdb copy is limited to in-frame clones, with some not included. The sample carries 150,000 or so clones, about 75% recorded once. Sequences were obtained from PBMCs. The receptors come from a female donor in good health and CMV-seronegative.

The V gene is TRBV19, the J gene TRBJ1-4, with D tentatively TRBD1 (5 bases). Trimming left V 5 bases short and J 5 bases short, with 15 bases between. Germline values: CDR1 LNHDA, CDR2 SQIVND (reference sequence). The CDR3 length is 15 residues. CDR3 sequence (DNA): TGTGCCAGTAGTCCTCGGCGGGGGATGAATGAAAAACTGTTTTTT. Residues: CASSPRRGMNEKLFF.

The chain combines TRBV5-6 with TRBJ1-4; 11 positions agree with TRBD1. The CDR3 spans 13 residues. Losses at the gene ends were 5 bases for V and 8 bases for J; bases not matched to a gene: 2. Per the germline V gene, CDR1 is SGHDT and CDR2 is YYEEEE. The CDR3 spells CASSWDRGEKLFF. CDR3 sequence (DNA): TGTGCCAGCAGTTGGGACAGGGGGGAAAAACTGTTTTTT.

The chain carries TRBV13 and TRBJ1-4; 7 bases align to TRBD1. Germline trimming cut 2 bases from V and 6 bases from J; bases unmatched to any gene: 3. CDR1 and CDR2 (germline): PRHDT, FYEKMQ (reference sequence). The CDR3 spans 14 residues. The CDR3 DNA reads TGTGCCAGCAGCTTAACAGGGGCCTATGAAAAACTGTTTTTT. Its protein is CASSLTGAYEKLFF.

The chain combines TRBV30 with TRBJ1-1; tentatively, D is TRBD1 (5 bases). The germline gives CDR1 GTSNPN, CDR2 SVGIG (reference sequence). The length of the CDR3 is 14 residues. Trimming shortened V by 6 bases and J by 4 bases, and 18 bases separated the two germline ends. This CDR3 is CACSKDLQGTEAFF. The DNA of the CDR3 is TGTGCCTGCTCAAAGGACCTCCAGGGCACTGAAGCTTTCTTT.

The V gene is TRBV10-3, the J gene TRBJ1-2; possibly TRBD1 for D (5 bases). Germline V gene data show CDR1 as ENHRY and CDR2 as SYGVKD. The CDR3 has 15 residues. Trimming took off 4 bases at V and 2 bases at J, with 14 bases between the two ends. CDR3 coding DNA: TGTGCCATCAGTGCGGTCGGGGGGAGAAACTATGGCTACACCTTC. Its translation is CAISAVGGRNYGYTF.

On this clone itself: The same CDR3 arises from other DNA sequences in this sample as well. The chain employs TRBV19 and TRBJ1-2; no firm D call. The CDR3 sequence is 10 residues long. The germline CDR1 and CDR2 sequences are LNHDA and SQIVND (reference sequence). V gave up 8 bases and J gave up 4 bases, with 5 bases separating them. The CDR3 nucleotides read TGTGCCAGTTCAGGCTATGGCTACACCTTC. It yields the protein CASSGYGYTF.

The gene calls are TRBV6-1 and TRBJ2-1; D may be TRBD1 (6 bases). The CDR3 runs to 14 residues. Per the germline V gene, CDR1 is MNHNS and CDR2 is SASEGT. V was clipped by 5 bases and J by 7 bases, with 15 bases between them. CDR3 in amino acids: CASSRNPQGNEQFF. The CDR3 region has the DNA TGTGCCAGCAGTCGAAACCCCCAGGGGAATGAGCAGTTCTTC.

This clone appeared once. The chain joins TRBV19 to TRBJ1-5, with D unresolved. The germline CDR1 and CDR2 sequences are LNHDA and SQIVND (reference sequence). The V end was cut by 5 bases, the J end by 4 bases, with 6 bases between. This CDR3 is built from 12 residues. CDR3: CASSPSNQPQHF. CDR3 nucleotides: TGTGCCAGTAGTCCCTCTAATCAGCCCCAGCATTTT.

The table lists this clone with a few counts. The chain is built from TRBV20-1 and TRBJ1-1; the D gene is possibly TRBD1 (6 bases). Germline lookup yields CDR1 DFQATT and CDR2 SNEGSKA (reference sequence). This CDR3 spans 11 amino acids. Trimming removed 6 bases at V and 1 base at J, with 6 bases between. This CDR3 is CSAGGNTEAFF. DNA for the CDR3: TGCAGTGCAGGGGGGAACACTGAAGCTTTCTTT.

The chain is built from TRBV2 and TRBJ1-1, with TRBD1 identical over 9 bases. Germline V gene sequence: CDR1 SNHLY, CDR2 FYNNEI. This CDR3 has 15 residues. Losses at the gene ends were 4 bases for V and 10 bases for J; bases not matched to a gene: 13. For the CDR3, the DNA is TGTGCCAGCAGTGCCTACGGACAGGGGATAATTGGAGCTTTCTTT. Translation: CASSAYGQGIIGAFF.

Points on this clone: The junction departs from germline at one end; a sequencing error may be responsible. The chain has TRBV7-9 and TRBJ2-7; tentative D call: TRBD1 (6 bases). The CDR3 extends over 16 amino acids. From germline, CDR1 is SEHNR and CDR2 FQNEAQ (reference sequence). CDR3 amino acids: CSSSSAPTGFSYEQYF. CDR3 DNA: TGTTCCAGCAGCTCCGCTCCGACAGGATTCTCCTACGAGCAGTACTTC. The full variable domain, completed using reference TRBV7-9 and TRBJ2-7, is DTGVSQNPRHKITKRGQNVTFRCDPISEHNRLYWYRQTLGQGPEFLTYFQNEAQLEKSRLLSDRFSAERPKGSFSTLEIQRTEQGDSAMYLCSSSSAPTGFSYEQYFGPGTRLTVT.

Note on this clone: A read error may account for a junction end that differs from germline. The rearrangement joins TRBV5-4 to TRBJ2-6; TRBD1 is a possible D gene (5 bases). In germline, CDR1 is SGHNT, CDR2 YYREEE (reference sequence). CDR3 length equals 16 residues. The CDR3 here is CASSFDGPSGANGLTF. The CDR3 region has the DNA TGTGCCAGCAGCTTCGACGGACCCTCTGGGGCCAACGGCCTGACTTTC.

In its sample, this clone was seen once. This sequence joins TRBV29-1 and TRBJ2-3, with a possible D match to TRBD2 (6 bases). This CDR3 has 12 amino acids. Germline V gives CDR1 SQVTM, CDR2 ANQGSEA. The CDR3 region has the DNA TGCACCGTGCGGGGCCCCACAGATACGCAGTATTTT. Translation gives CTVRGPTDTQYF.

J is TRBJ1-1 and V is TRBV7-3; D is ambiguous. The CDR3 loop spans 16 amino acids. With 1 base removed from V and 4 bases from J, the gap between germline ends came to 16 bases. CDR1 is SGHTA and CDR2 is FQGTGA in the germline V gene. The DNA for the CDR3 is TGTGCCAGCAGCTTAATCGCCCGGGGTCGCGGCACTGAAGCTTTCTTT. Protein sequence: CASSLIARGRGTEAFF.

The V call is TRBV7-6, the J call TRBJ2-6, with D possibly TRBD1 on 6 matching bases. V was trimmed by 3 bases and J by 2 bases, leaving 20 bases between them. The CDR3 contains 19 residues. Per the germline V gene, CDR1 is SGHVS and CDR2 is FNYEAQ. The CDR3 DNA sequence: TGTGCCAGCAGCTTTCAACCCCTAATACAGGGCGCTGGGGCCAACGTCCTGACTTTC. Translated: CASSFQPLIQGAGANVLTF.

V usage is TRBV7-8 and J usage is TRBJ1-1; 9 nucleotides align to TRBD1. Germline V CDR1 and CDR2: SGHVS, FQNEAQ. The CDR3 runs 17 residues. The V gene end was trimmed by 5 bases and the J gene end by 4 bases; junction bases not matched to a gene: 14. The CDR3 here is CASSGGTGRTFGTEAFF. The CDR3 nucleotides are TGTGCCAGCAGCGGGGGGACAGGGAGGACGTTTGGCACTGAAGCTTTCTTT.

The CDR3: CASSQGSGVGYNEQFF. The CDR3, as DNA: TGTGCCAGCAGCCAAGGTAGCGGAGTGGGCTACAATGAGCAGTTCTTC. The chain joins TRBV4-2 to TRBJ2-1, with D possibly being TRBD2 (6 bases). The germline V and J ends were trimmed by 1 base and 3 bases, with 13 bases remaining between them. The CDR3 runs to 16 residues. Germline V gene data show CDR1 as LGHNA and CDR2 as YNFKEQ.

The sample holds a few counts of this clone. J is TRBJ2-5 and V is TRBV5-1, with TRBD2 identical over 8 bases. The CDR3 sequence is 15 residues long. V gave up 2 bases and J gave up 5 bases; unmatched junction bases: 8. Germline CDR1 SGHRS, CDR2 YFSETQ. The CDR3 DNA reads as TGCGCCAGCAGCTTTGGGGCGGGGGGCCTCGAGACCCAGTACTTC. It yields the protein CASSFGAGGLETQYF.

The V and J genes are TRBV6-1 and TRBJ1-1; TRBD1 is a possible D gene (6 bases). This CDR3 has 13 residues. V gave up 4 bases and J gave up 4 bases, with 10 bases separating them. In germline, CDR1 is MNHNS, CDR2 SASEGT. CDR3 residues: CASSVEGGTEAFF. The CDR3 bases are TGTGCCAGCAGTGTTGAAGGGGGCACTGAAGCTTTCTTT.

This clone was seen only once. The gene calls are TRBV6-5 and TRBJ2-7, with D uncertain. CDR1 is MNHEY, CDR2 SVGAGI, per germline. This CDR3 has 16 residues. With 0 bases removed from V and 0 bases from J, the gap between germline ends came to 12 bases. CDR3 sequence (DNA): TGTGCCAGCAGTTACTCGATACAGTTCGTCTCCTACGAGCAGTACTTC. Amino acid sequence: CASSYSIQFVSYEQYF.

V is TRBV25-1 and J is TRBJ2-1; 9 bases agree with TRBD1. V trimming: 3 bases; J trimming: 4 bases; junction bases outside the gene matches: 10. Germline assignment: CDR1 MGHDK and CDR2 SYGVNS. This CDR3 contains 17 residues. The CDR3 region is CASSERDREDSYNEQFF. CDR3 nucleotide sequence: TGTGCCAGCAGTGAGCGGGACAGGGAAGATAGTTACAATGAGCAGTTCTTC.

The rearrangement joins TRBV9 to TRBJ2-5; D perhaps matches TRBD1 (7 bases). The DNA end is a closer match to TRBJ2-7, so the J assignment may be wrong. In germline, CDR1 is SGDLS, CDR2 YYNGEE. The CDR3 loop spans 14 amino acids. This CDR3 is CASSVAGGTYEQYF. Here the CDR3 DNA reads TGTGCCAGCAGCGTAGCAGGGGGGACCTACGAGCAGTACTTC.

The chain uses TRBV7-2 and TRBJ1-3, with a weak D call TRBD1 (6 bases). V was pared by 2 bases and J by 1 base, with 12 bases between. This CDR3 has 16 residues. CDR1 is SGHTA and CDR2 is FQGNSA in the germline V gene. The CDR3 coding sequence is TGTGCCAGCAGCTTATCAGGGGACCCATCTGGAAACACCATATATTTT. It yields the protein CASSLSGDPSGNTIYF.

This sequence joins TRBV29-1 and TRBJ2-2; 7 positions match TRBD1. Germline loops: CDR1 SQVTM, CDR2 ANQGSEA. This CDR3 has 14 residues. With 7 bases clipped from V and 3 bases from J, the junction kept 8 bases outside the gene matches. CDR3 sequence reads: CSAKGQLDTGELFF. The DNA for the CDR3 is TGCAGCGCTAAGGGACAGCTCGACACCGGGGAGCTGTTTTTT.

This chain links TRBV9 with TRBJ1-2; a weak D match, TRBD1 (5 bases). This CDR3 has 14 residues. Germline V gene lookup returns CDR1 SGDLS and CDR2 YYNGEE. Trimming shortened V by 0 bases and J by 4 bases, and 10 bases separated the two germline ends. CDR3 residues: CASSVEAGPYGYTF. The CDR3, as DNA: TGTGCCAGCAGCGTAGAGGCAGGGCCCTATGGCTACACCTTC.

The chain uses TRBV19 and TRBJ2-3; perhaps TRBD2 as D (7 bases). CDR1 and CDR2 from the germline V gene are LNHDA and SQIVND (reference sequence). The CDR3 is 15 amino acids. The germline V and J ends were trimmed by 1 base and 1 base, with 9 bases remaining between them. The DNA of the CDR3 is TGTGCCAGTAGTATAGTCGGGGGGCGCACAGATACGCAGTATTTT. Protein: CASSIVGGRTDTQYF.

This chain uses TRBV6-5 with TRBJ2-1; D gene uncertain. The ends were cut back, 6 bases at V and 5 bases at J, with 5 bases in the middle. This CDR3 is built from 11 residues. CDR1 is MNHEY, CDR2 SVGAGI, per germline. The CDR3 bases are TGTGCCAGCAGAACGGACAATGAGCAGTTCTTC. Its protein is CASRTDNEQFF.

The V gene is TRBV5-1, the J gene TRBJ1-4, with a possible D match to TRBD1 (6 bases). V was trimmed by 4 bases and J by 5 bases, leaving 15 bases between them. This CDR3 has 15 residues. Per the germline V gene, CDR1 is SGHRS and CDR2 is YFSETQ. Here the CDR3 reads CASSLGQLLNEKLFF. The CDR3 coding sequence is TGCGCCAGCAGCCTCGGACAGCTTCTCAATGAAAAACTGTTTTTT.

V usage is TRBV7-9 and J usage is TRBJ2-3; D gene ambiguous. CDR1 is SEHNR and CDR2 is FQNEAQ in the germline V gene (reference sequence). V was pared by 3 bases and J by 5 bases, with 9 bases between. The CDR3 length is 13 residues. The DNA of the CDR3 is TGTGCCAGCAGCTTGATAGAGCGAGATACGCAGTATTTT. Protein product: CASSLIERDTQYF.